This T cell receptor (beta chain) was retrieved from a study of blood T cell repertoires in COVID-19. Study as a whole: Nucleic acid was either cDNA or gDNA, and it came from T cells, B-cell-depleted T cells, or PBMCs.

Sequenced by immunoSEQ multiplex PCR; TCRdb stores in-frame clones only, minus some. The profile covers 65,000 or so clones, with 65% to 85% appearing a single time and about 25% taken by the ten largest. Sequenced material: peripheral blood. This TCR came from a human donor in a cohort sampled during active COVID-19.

CDR3 nucleotides: TGTGCCAGCAGCTCGACCCACTCGGGATACAATGAGCAGTTCTTC. This codes for CASSSTHSGYNEQFF. J is TRBJ2-1 and V is TRBV7-3; D possibly corresponds to TRBD2 (5 bases). Trimming took 4 bases from V and 4 from J, leaving 14 bases between them. Germline CDR1 and CDR2: SGHTA and FQGTGA. The CDR3 is 15 residues long. Full variable domain (rest looked up from reference TRBV7-3 and TRBJ2-1): GAGVSQTPSNKVTEKGKYVELRCDPISGHTALYWYRQSLGQGPEFLIYFQGTGAADDSGLPNDRFFAVRPEGSVSTLKIQRTERGDSAVYLCASSSTHSGYNEQFFGPGTRLTVL.